This T cell receptor (beta chain) came from a study of response to subunit inactivated influenza vaccine. The study, taken as a whole, reports: Researchers suggested that each seasonal influenza vaccination recruits few new T cells.

TCRdb itself ran the RT-PCR reads through MiXCR, one entry per CDR3 protein. Of about 700,000 distinct CDR3 sequences in the sample, around a sixth were seen once. As concerns this clonotype: Its specificity is not known.

The length of the CDR3 is 15 residues. The V segment lost 5 bases and the J segment 2 bases; nucleotides outside the gene matches: 7. Germline V gives CDR1 SGHTA, CDR2 FQGNSA. The starting material was PBMCs from blood, obtained roughly 12 days after vaccination. The chain has TRBV7-2 and TRBJ2-7, with TRBD2 matching over 9 bases. The receptor's source is a man in his forties or fifties who received an inactivated influenza vaccine. For the CDR3, the DNA is TGTGCCAGCAGCCCCCGCGGGGGGGAGGCCTACGAGCAGTACTTC. Amino acid sequence: CASSPRGGEAYEQYF. Complete variable domain (other parts from reference TRBV7-2 and TRBJ2-7): GAGVSQSPSNKVTEKGKDVELRCDPISGHTALYWYRQSLGQGLEFLIYFQGNSAPDKSGLPSDRFSAERTGGSVSTLTIQRTQQEDSAVYLCASSPRGGEAYEQYFGPGTRLTVT.